This TCR beta chain originates from a study of shared clonotypes between healthy human individuals. About this clone: This sample also contains other DNA sequences that code for the same CDR3.

Measured with immunoSEQ multiplex PCR; TCRdb has only the in-frame clones, and not every one. The sample lists some 2,000,000 clones, more than 90% occurring once. The CDR3 has 14 amino acids. V was cut by 1 base and J by 4 bases, with 10 bases left in between. The germline V gene has CDR1 MNHNS and CDR2 SASEGT. The sequence was collected from a man between 18 and 35 years old in good health. The specimen sequenced was naive CD4+ T cells sorted from blood. The subset is: CD45RA+ positively selected. The V and J genes are TRBV6-1 and TRBJ1-1, with D perhaps matching TRBD1 (5 bases). The CDR3 nucleotides read TGTGCCAGCAGTGAAGTGCGGGGGGGCACTGAAGCTTTCTTT. This codes for CASSEVRGGTEAFF.